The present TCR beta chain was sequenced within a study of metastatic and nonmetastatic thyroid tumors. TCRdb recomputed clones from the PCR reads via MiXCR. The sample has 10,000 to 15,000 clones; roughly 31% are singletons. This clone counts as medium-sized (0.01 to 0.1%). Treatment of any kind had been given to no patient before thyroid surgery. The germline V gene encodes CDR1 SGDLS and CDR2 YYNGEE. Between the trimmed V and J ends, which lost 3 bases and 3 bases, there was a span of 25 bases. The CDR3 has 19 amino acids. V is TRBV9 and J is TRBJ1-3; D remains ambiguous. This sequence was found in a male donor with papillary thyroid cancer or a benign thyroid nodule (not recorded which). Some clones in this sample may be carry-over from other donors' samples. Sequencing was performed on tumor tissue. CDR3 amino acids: CASSEKRRLLLGNGNTIYF. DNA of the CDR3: TGTGCCAGCAGCGAGAAGCGTAGACTCTTATTAGGGAATGGAAACACCATATATTTT.